This TCR beta chain was identified in a study of technical replicates of blood from several donors. CDR1 is LNHDA and CDR2 is SQIVND in the germline V gene (reference sequence). V shed 4 bases and J shed 7 bases, with 20 bases lying between them. This CDR3 is built from 16 residues. The assay was immunoSEQ multiplex PCR, and TCRdb's table has in-frame clones only and misses some. The sample has 55,000 to 80,000 clones, 98% seen once. The sequence derives from a human donor in good health. Sequenced sample: T cells isolated from PBMCs. The J gene is TRBJ2-1, the V gene TRBV19, with D perhaps TRBD1 (6 bases). CDR3 bases: TGTGCCAGTAGTAGCTCCCCCACAGGGATCCGGAATGAGCAGTTCTTC. Protein: CASSSSPTGIRNEQFF.